The 8 T cell receptor beta chains below were found in one sample sequenced in a study of T cell repertoires in cytomegalovirus infection. One entry per CDR3 protein results from TCRdb running MiXCR on the reads. The sample comprises a few hundred thousand distinct CDR3 sequences, about a sixth of which are singletons, and less than 60% rests with the top ten. Sequenced sample: CD8+ T cells from PBMCs. Receptors were obtained from a human donor in good health (CMV status not recorded). Some clones in this sample may be carry-over from other donors' samples.

This clonotype occurred many times. The rearrangement links TRBV2 to TRBJ2-7; no clear D. Looked up from germline, CDR1 is SNHLY and CDR2 is FYNNEI. CDR3 size: 16 residues. The V and J ends lost 3 bases and 4 bases respectively, with 19 bases between them. This chain's CDR3 is CASSELKSSTLYEQYF. CDR3 nucleotide sequence: TGTGCCAGCAGTGAGCTGAAGAGTTCCACCTTATACGAGCAGTACTTC.

In its sample, this clonotype was seen many times. V and J are TRBV7-6 and TRBJ2-7; D unclear. CDR3 length: 12 amino acids. V shed 4 bases and J shed 6 bases, with 10 bases lying between them. Germline CDR1 SGHVS, CDR2 FNYEAQ. Here the CDR3 reads CASSSSPLEQYF. The CDR3 DNA reads as TGTGCCAGCAGCTCGTCCCCCCTCGAGCAGTACTTC.

The chain has TRBV29-1 and TRBJ2-2; D unclear. This CDR3 comprises 14 residues. The V and J ends lost 3 bases and 2 bases respectively, with 10 bases between them. From germline, CDR1 is SQVTM and CDR2 ANQGSEA. The DNA for the CDR3 is TGCAGCGTTGAGAGTACATCCAACACCGGGGAGCTGTTTTTT. It is translated as CSVESTSNTGELFF.

This chain uses TRBV28 with TRBJ1-4; D gene ambiguous. Germline CDR1 is MDHEN and CDR2 is SYDVKM. V gave up 1 base and J gave up 4 bases, with 7 bases separating them. The CDR3 is made up of 14 amino acids. The CDR3 DNA reads TGTGCCAGCAGTTTATCCAGCGTTAATGAAAAACTGTTTTTT. It codes for CASSLSSVNEKLFF. Based on the CDR3 plus reference TRBV28 and TRBJ1-4, the full variable domain is DVKVTQSSRYLVKRTGEKVFLECVQDMDHENMFWYRQDPGLGLRLIYFSYDVKMKEKGDIPEGYSVSREKKERFSLILESASTNQTSMYLCASSLSSVNEKLFFGSGTQLSVL.

This clonotype was observed a handful of times. V gene TRBV15 combines with J gene TRBJ1-5, with unresolved D. The CDR3 spans 19 residues. CDR1 is LNHNV and CDR2 is YYDKDF in the germline V gene (reference sequence). Trimming removed 0 bases at V and 5 bases at J, with 23 bases between. The CDR3 sequence: CATSREYGFGTAFHQPQHF. CDR3 nucleotides: TGTGCCACCAGCAGAGAGTATGGTTTTGGAACGGCATTCCATCAGCCCCAGCATTTT.

This clonotype occurred many times. The chain couples TRBV6-5 to TRBJ2-4, with D perhaps TRBD1 or TRBD2 (5 bases each). With 2 bases removed from V and 2 bases from J, the gap between germline ends came to 10 bases. CDR1 is MNHEY, CDR2 SVGAGI, per germline. The CDR3 contains 15 residues. The CDR3 DNA reads as TGTGCCAGCAGTTACAGGGACCTAACCAAAAACATTCAGTACTTC. Encoded protein: CASSYRDLTKNIQYF.

This clonotype was seen a handful of times. V is TRBV7-2 and J is TRBJ2-1; possible D gene TRBD1, 6 bases. The CDR3 sequence is 14 residues long. Between the trimmed V and J ends, which lost 7 bases and 5 bases, there was a span of 15 bases. CDR1 SGHTA and CDR2 FQGNSA come from the germline V gene. The CDR3 DNA sequence: TGTGCCAGCAACTCCGGAACAGGGCACAATGAGCAGTTCTTC. Its translation: CASNSGTGHNEQFF.

This clonotype was seen a few times. The CDR3 here is CASRSGGRDNEQFF. The CDR3 DNA sequence: TGTGCCAGCAGGAGCGGGGGGAGGGATAATGAGCAGTTCTTC. The rearrangement links TRBV6-2 or TRBV6-3 to TRBJ2-1, with 9 bases lining up with TRBD2. Per germline, CDR1 MNHEY and CDR2 SVGEGT. V lost 6 bases to trimming and J lost 7 bases; unmatched junction nucleotides: 7. This CDR3 has 14 amino acids.